This TCR beta chain was observed in a study of read filtering for tumor transcriptome and immune sequencing. Overall study context: The cohort had roughly 16 men and approximately 14 women aged about 40 to 90, mean roughly 65 years. After DNase treatment, RNA was made into whole-transcriptome libraries.

Sampling of bone marrow took place during active disease in every patient. The CDR3 consists of 16 residues. The germline V gene has CDR1 SGDLS and CDR2 YYNGEE. Molecular barcoded adaptors covering alpha/delta and beta/gamma chains were used on 400 to 450 ng RNA. TCRdb itself ran the reads through MiXCR, one entry per CDR3 protein. The profile covers approximately 38,000 distinct CDR3 sequences, with about 13% appearing a single time and about 25% taken by the ten largest. This clonotype was counted between two and nine times. This clonotype was sampled from a donor aged 40 or older with multiple myeloma. Sequencing was done on a sample of a population of CD138-negative cells sorted from bone marrow. The chain links TRBV9 to TRBJ2-1, with 8 bases that match TRBD2. CDR3 sequence: CDNTPGRAGGSNEQFF. The CDR3 coding sequence is TGTGACAACACCCCCGGGCGTGCGGGAGGCTCCAATGAGCAGTTCTTC.